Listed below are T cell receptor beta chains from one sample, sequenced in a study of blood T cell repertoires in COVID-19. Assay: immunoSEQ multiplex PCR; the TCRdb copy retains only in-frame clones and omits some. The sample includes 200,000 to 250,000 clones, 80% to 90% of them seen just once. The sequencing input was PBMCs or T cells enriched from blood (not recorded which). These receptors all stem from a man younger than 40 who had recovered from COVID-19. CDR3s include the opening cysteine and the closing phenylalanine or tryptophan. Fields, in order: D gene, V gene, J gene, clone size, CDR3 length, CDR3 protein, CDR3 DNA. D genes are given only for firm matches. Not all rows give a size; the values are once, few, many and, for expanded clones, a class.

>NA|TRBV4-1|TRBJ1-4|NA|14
CASSPGGGREKLFF
TGCGCCAGCAGCCCCGGGGGGGGCAGGGAAAAACTGTTTTTT
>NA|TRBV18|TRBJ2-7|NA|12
CASSPGVYEQYF
TGTGCCAGCTCACCCGGGGTCTACGAGCAGTACTTC
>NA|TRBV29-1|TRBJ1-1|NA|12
CSAKTGLGEAFF
TGCAGCGCCAAAACAGGGTTGGGTGAAGCTTTCTTT
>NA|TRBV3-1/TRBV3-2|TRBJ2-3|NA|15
CASASNGGATDTQYF
TGTGCCAGCGCCTCGAATGGCGGGGCCACAGATACGCAGTATTTT
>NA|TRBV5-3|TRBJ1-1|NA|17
CARSLALSSPGGTEAFF
TGTGCCAGAAGCTTGGCTTTGTCAAGCCCCGGGGGTACTGAAGCTTTCTTT
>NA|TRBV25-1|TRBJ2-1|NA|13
CASGKLENNEQFF
TGTGCCAGCGGCAAACTAGAAAACAATGAGCAGTTCTTC
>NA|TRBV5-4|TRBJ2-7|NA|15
CASSSPGGSSYEQYF
TGTGCCAGCAGTTCCCCTGGTGGGAGCTCCTACGAGCAGTACTTC
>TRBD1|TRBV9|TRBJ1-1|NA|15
CASSDHGQGSTEAFF
TGTGCCAGCAGCGATCACGGACAGGGGAGCACTGAAGCTTTCTTT
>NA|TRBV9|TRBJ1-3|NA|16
CASSVELRGGGNTIYF
TGTGCCAGCAGCGTAGAGTTGCGGGGAGGCGGAAACACCATATATTTT
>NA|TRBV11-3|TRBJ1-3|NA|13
CASSLDRGNTIYF
TGTGCCAGCAGCTTAGACAGGGGAAACACCATATATTTT
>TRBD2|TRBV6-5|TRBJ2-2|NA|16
CASSYVSGVGTGELFF
TGTGCCAGCAGTTACGTTAGCGGGGTAGGCACCGGGGAGCTGTTTTTT
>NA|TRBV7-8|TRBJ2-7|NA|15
CASSARGQRPYEQYF
TGTGCCAGCAGCGCACGAGGCCAGCGGCCCTACGAGCAGTACTTC
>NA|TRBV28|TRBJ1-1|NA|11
CASSRISEAFF
TGTGCCAGCAGCCGAATCAGTGAAGCTTTCTTT
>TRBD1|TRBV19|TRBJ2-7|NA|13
CASSTDREYEQYF
TGTGCCAGTAGTACGGACAGGGAATACGAGCAGTACTTC
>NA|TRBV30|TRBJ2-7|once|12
CAWTDSSYEQYF
TGTGCCTGGACGGACAGCTCCTACGAGCAGTACTTC
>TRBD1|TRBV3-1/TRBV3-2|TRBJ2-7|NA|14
CASSQEGTAYEQYF
TGTGCCAGCAGCCAAGAAGGGACAGCCTACGAGCAGTACTTC
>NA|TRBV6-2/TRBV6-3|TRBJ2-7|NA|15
CASSLQQGFSYEQYF
TGTGCCAGCAGTCTCCAGCAGGGGTTCTCCTACGAGCAGTACTTC
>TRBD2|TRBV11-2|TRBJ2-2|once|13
CASSSGRRGELFF
TGTGCCAGCAGTAGCGGGAGAAGGGGGGAGCTGTTTTTT
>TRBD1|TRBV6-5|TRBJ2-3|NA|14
CASTLGQGWDTQYF
TGTGCCAGCACCCTAGGACAGGGATGGGATACGCAGTATTTT
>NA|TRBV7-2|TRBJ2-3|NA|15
CASSLVPGSADTQYF
TGTGCCAGCAGCTTAGTCCCGGGGAGCGCAGATACGCAGTATTTT
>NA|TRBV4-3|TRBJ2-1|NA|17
CASSQIRGESSYNEQFF
TGCGCCAGCAGCCAGATCCGCGGGGAGAGCTCCTACAATGAGCAGTTCTTC
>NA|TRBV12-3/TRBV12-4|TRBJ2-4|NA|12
CASRSLVNIQYF
TGTGCCAGCAGATCACTAGTGAACATTCAGTACTTC
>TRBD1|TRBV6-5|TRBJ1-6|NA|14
CASSYDRGNSPLHF
TGTGCCAGCAGTTACGACAGGGGGAATTCACCCCTCCACTTT
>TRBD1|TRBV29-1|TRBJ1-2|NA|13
CSVRDSANYGYTF
TGCAGCGTGAGGGACAGCGCTAACTATGGCTACACCTTC